The following is a T cell receptor beta chain sequence with its context. Antigen: not known. Germline CDR1 is SGHTA and CDR2 is FQGNSA. This CDR3 has 16 amino acids. Trimming pared 2 bases from V and 0 bases from J, leaving 12 bases between. Next came a second PCR, run for roughly 7 to 12 cycles, which used a sample-barcoded 5' primer along with a J-beta primer mix. Each TCR beta cDNA got a 12-nucleotide random molecular identifier. Each CDR3 protein is one row after TCRdb ran MiXCR on the 5' RACE reads. The sample includes more than 650,000 distinct CDR3 sequences, approximately 21% of them seen just once. This record belongs to a study of blood T cells in healthy people across ages. Study-level findings and limits: In long-lived donors, naive CD4+ cell counts and diversity exceeded those of aged donors.

The clonotype originates from a man aged 70 or older in good health. Sequencing was performed on blood. The chain carries TRBV7-2 and TRBJ2-3; D may be TRBD1 (6 bases). The CDR3 DNA reads as TGTGCCAGCAGCTTATCCCGGGACATGAGCACAGATACGCAGTATTTT. This codes for CASSLSRDMSTDTQYF. The entire variable domain, with the rest obtained from reference TRBV7-2 and TRBJ2-3, is as follows: GAGVSQSPSNKVTEKGKDVELRCDPISGHTALYWYRQSLGQGLEFLIYFQGNSAPDKSGLPSDRFSAERTGGSVSTLTIQRTQQEDSAVYLCASSLSRDMSTDTQYFGPGTRLTVL.